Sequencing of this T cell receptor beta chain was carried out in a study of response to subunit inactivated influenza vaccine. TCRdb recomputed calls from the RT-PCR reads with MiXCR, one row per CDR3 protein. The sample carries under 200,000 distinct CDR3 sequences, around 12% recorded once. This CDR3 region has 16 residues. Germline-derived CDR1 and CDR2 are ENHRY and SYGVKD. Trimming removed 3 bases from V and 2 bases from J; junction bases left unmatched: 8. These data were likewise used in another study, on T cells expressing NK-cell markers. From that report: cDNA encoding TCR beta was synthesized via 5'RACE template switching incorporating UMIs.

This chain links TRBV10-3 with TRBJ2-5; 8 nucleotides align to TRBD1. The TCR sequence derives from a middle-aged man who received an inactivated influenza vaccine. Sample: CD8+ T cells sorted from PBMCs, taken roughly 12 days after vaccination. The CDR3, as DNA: TGTGCCATCAGTGAAGACAGGGGACATAAACAAGAGACCCAGTACTTC. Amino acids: CAISEDRGHKQETQYF.